Listed below are T cell receptor beta chains from one sample, sequenced in a study of Graves' ophthalmopathy and Graves' hyperthyroidism. TCRdb analysed the multiplex PCR reads with MiXCR anew, one entry per CDR3 protein. The table shows about 590,000 distinct CDR3 sequences, with approximately 35% occurring only once. The specimen was peripheral blood or thyroid tissue (not recorded which). The receptor source for this set is an adult man with Graves' hyperthyroidism. Each CDR3 is given with its conserved first and last residue. A D gene is named only where the DNA matches it firmly. Size is omitted from some rows. Given values are once, few, many or a class for expanded clones.

V gene: TRBV5-1
clone size: many
D gene: TRBD1
J gene: TRBJ1-1
CDR3 length: 15
CDR3 DNA: TGCGCCAGCAGCCTATTAGGAAACAGGGGGGATGAAGCTTTCTTT
CDR3 protein: CASSLLGNRGDEAFF

V gene: TRBV2
clone size: many
D gene: TRBD1
J gene: TRBJ2-1
CDR3 length: 16
CDR3 DNA: TGTGCCAGCAGTGAAGCGCTGGGACAGGGGTACAATGAGCAGTTCTTC
CDR3 protein: CASSEALGQGYNEQFF

V gene: TRBV7-9
clone size: .
D gene: TRBD1
J gene: TRBJ2-7
CDR3 length: 15
CDR3 DNA: TGTGCCAGCAGTCCAAGGGGACAGGAGGGAGACGAGCAGTACTTC
CDR3 protein: CASSPRGQEGDEQYF

V gene: TRBV5-1
clone size: many
D gene: TRBD1
J gene: TRBJ1-3
CDR3 length: 14
CDR3 DNA: TGCGCCAGCAGCTCCGGGACAGACGGAAACACCATATATTTT
CDR3 protein: CASSSGTDGNTIYF

V gene: TRBV7-2
clone size: many
D gene: .
J gene: TRBJ1-4
CDR3 length: 13
CDR3 DNA: TGTGCCAGCAGCTCACAGGGAAATGAAAAACTGTTTTTT
CDR3 protein: CASSSQGNEKLFF

V gene: TRBV20-1
clone size: .
D gene: TRBD1
J gene: TRBJ1-1
CDR3 length: 11
CDR3 DNA: TGCAGTGGGGGACAGGGGACTGAAGCTTTCTTT
CDR3 protein: CSGGQGTEAFF

V gene: TRBV7-2
clone size: many
D gene: .
J gene: TRBJ1-4
CDR3 length: 15
CDR3 DNA: TGTGCCAGCAGCTTAACAGGACAGCCGAGGGAAAAACTGTTTTTT
CDR3 protein: CASSLTGQPREKLFF

V gene: TRBV10-3
clone size: .
D gene: .
J gene: TRBJ2-5
CDR3 length: 13
CDR3 DNA: TGTGCCATCAGTGAGGAGTGGGAGGAGACCCAGTACTTC
CDR3 protein: CAISEEWEETQYF

V gene: TRBV28
clone size: many
D gene: .
J gene: TRBJ2-5
CDR3 length: 12
CDR3 DNA: TGTGCCAGCAGCACGCAGGGGGAGACCCAGTACTTC
CDR3 protein: CASSTQGETQYF

V gene: TRBV3-1
clone size: .
D gene: .
J gene: TRBJ2-2
CDR3 length: 15
CDR3 DNA: TGTGCCAGCAGCCAAGATCCCAGGGCTGTCGGGGAGCTGTTTTTT
CDR3 protein: CASSQDPRAVGELFF

V gene: TRBV7-9
clone size: .
D gene: TRBD1
J gene: TRBJ2-3
CDR3 length: 17
CDR3 DNA: TGTGCCAGCAGACTAGCCGGGACAGGGGACGGCACAGATACGCAGTATTTT
CDR3 protein: CASRLAGTGDGTDTQYF

V gene: TRBV29-1
clone size: .
D gene: TRBD2
J gene: TRBJ2-7
CDR3 length: 14
CDR3 DNA: TGCAGCTTGGGGGGGACGGGCGGCGCCTACGAGCAGTACTTC
CDR3 protein: CSLGGTGGAYEQYF

V gene: TRBV10-3
clone size: many
D gene: TRBD2
J gene: TRBJ2-2
CDR3 length: 16
CDR3 DNA: TGTGCCACCAGGACTAGCGGGAGCCTTAACACCGGGGAGCTGTTTTTT
CDR3 protein: CATRTSGSLNTGELFF

V gene: TRBV10-3
clone size: few
D gene: TRBD1
J gene: TRBJ2-7
CDR3 length: 14
CDR3 DNA: TGTGCCATCAACCCGGACAGGAACTCCTACGAGCAGTACTTC
CDR3 protein: CAINPDRNSYEQYF

V gene: TRBV6-2/TRBV6-3
clone size: few
D gene: TRBD2
J gene: TRBJ2-5
CDR3 length: 15
CDR3 DNA: TGTGCCAGCAGTCGGACTAGGCGGTTTGAGGAGACCCAGTACTTC
CDR3 protein: CASSRTRRFEETQYF

V gene: TRBV12-5
clone size: .
D gene: .
J gene: TRBJ1-3
CDR3 length: 16
CDR3 DNA: TGTGCTAGTGGTTTTTTCCAGGGGAGCTCTGGAAACACCATATATTTT
CDR3 protein: CASGFFQGSSGNTIYF

V gene: TRBV24-1
clone size: .
D gene: .
J gene: TRBJ2-1
CDR3 length: 13
CDR3 DNA: TGTGCCACCAGTGATTTGCGCAGCTATGAGCAGTTCTTC
CDR3 protein: CATSDLRSYEQFF

V gene: TRBV20-1
clone size: once
D gene: TRBD2
J gene: TRBJ2-5
CDR3 length: 13
CDR3 DNA: TGCAGTGCTCCCAGCGGGGGGGGAGAGGCCCAGTACTTC
CDR3 protein: CSAPSGGGEAQYF

V gene: TRBV19
clone size: few
D gene: .
J gene: TRBJ1-1
CDR3 length: 16
CDR3 DNA: TGTGCCAGTAGTATAACAGGGCTTCCCCAGTTCACTGAAGCTTTCTTT
CDR3 protein: CASSITGLPQFTEAFF

V gene: TRBV29-1
clone size: many
D gene: TRBD1
J gene: TRBJ1-2
CDR3 length: 15
CDR3 DNA: TGCAGCGTTTATGGACAGGGGGCTGTCGACTATGGCTACACCTTC
CDR3 protein: CSVYGQGAVDYGYTF

V gene: TRBV24-1
clone size: .
D gene: TRBD2
J gene: TRBJ2-7
CDR3 length: 13
CDR3 DNA: TGTGCCACCAGTGAAGCGGGAGACTACGAGCAGTACTTC
CDR3 protein: CATSEAGDYEQYF

V gene: TRBV7-3
clone size: many
D gene: TRBD1
J gene: TRBJ1-6
CDR3 length: 17
CDR3 DNA: TGTGCCAGCAGCGCGATATCAGGGACAGCCAGAAATTCACCCCTCCACTTT
CDR3 protein: CASSAISGTARNSPLHF

V gene: TRBV6-2/TRBV6-3
clone size: .
D gene: TRBD1
J gene: TRBJ1-5
CDR3 length: 21
CDR3 DNA: TGTGCCAGCAGTTACTCCCCTGGGCAGGGGGCCCGGGTCGGGAGCAATCAGCCCCAGCATTTT
CDR3 protein: CASSYSPGQGARVGSNQPQHF

V gene: TRBV20-1
clone size: few
D gene: .
J gene: TRBJ1-5
CDR3 length: 15
CDR3 DNA: TGCAGTGCAATGATTGGCAGGGGATACAATCAGCCCCAGCATTTT
CDR3 protein: CSAMIGRGYNQPQHF

V gene: TRBV20-1
clone size: many
D gene: .
J gene: TRBJ1-2
CDR3 length: 13
CDR3 DNA: TGCAGTGCCACCGAACAGTCTATGACCGGCTACACCTTC
CDR3 protein: CSATEQSMTGYTF

V gene: TRBV5-1
clone size: .
D gene: .
J gene: TRBJ1-4
CDR3 length: 14
CDR3 DNA: TGCGCCAGCAGCGCGGGACCGGCTAATGAAAAACTGTTTTTT
CDR3 protein: CASSAGPANEKLFF

V gene: TRBV13
clone size: .
D gene: TRBD1
J gene: TRBJ1-1
CDR3 length: 16
CDR3 DNA: TGTGCCAGCAGCATGGGGACAGGTGGTATGAACACTGAAGCTTTCTTT
CDR3 protein: CASSMGTGGMNTEAFF

V gene: TRBV5-1
clone size: .
D gene: .
J gene: TRBJ2-3
CDR3 length: 16
CDR3 DNA: TGCGCCAGCAGCTTGGTCAGGGGTTTTGACACAGATACGCAGTATTTT
CDR3 protein: CASSLVRGFDTDTQYF

V gene: TRBV20-1
clone size: .
D gene: .
J gene: TRBJ2-7
CDR3 length: 17
CDR3 DNA: TGCAGTGCTAGCCTCGCAGGGGCGGGGAGCTCCTACAATGAGCAGTACTTC
CDR3 protein: CSASLAGAGSSYNEQYF

V gene: TRBV4-1
clone size: .
D gene: .
J gene: TRBJ1-4
CDR3 length: 15
CDR3 DNA: TGCGCCAGCAGCCAAGAGCGGGGTGAGAATGAAAAACTGTTTTTT
CDR3 protein: CASSQERGENEKLFF

V gene: TRBV29-1
clone size: once
D gene: .
J gene: TRBJ2-1
CDR3 length: 14
CDR3 DNA: TGCAGCGTTGATCGGGCAGGGGTTCGGAATGAGCAGTTCTTC
CDR3 protein: CSVDRAGVRNEQFF

V gene: TRBV4-1
clone size: .
D gene: .
J gene: TRBJ1-4
CDR3 length: 15
CDR3 DNA: TGCGCCAGCAGCCAAGACCCGGCAACTAATGAAAAACTGTTTTTT
CDR3 protein: CASSQDPATNEKLFF

V gene: TRBV10-3
clone size: few
D gene: TRBD1
J gene: TRBJ1-2
CDR3 length: 12
CDR3 DNA: TGTGCCATCAGTGAGTCGAGACAGGGAGCCACCTTC
CDR3 protein: CAISESRQGATF

V gene: TRBV2
clone size: once
D gene: .
J gene: TRBJ2-3
CDR3 length: 13
CDR3 DNA: TGTGCCAGCGCTAACTACAGCACAGATACGCAGTATTTT
CDR3 protein: CASANYSTDTQYF

V gene: TRBV6-5
clone size: many
D gene: .
J gene: TRBJ2-7
CDR3 length: 14
CDR3 DNA: TGTGCCAGCACCAGCACAGGCCCCGCGGGCGAGCAGTACTTC
CDR3 protein: CASTSTGPAGEQYF

V gene: TRBV20-1
clone size: many
D gene: TRBD1
J gene: TRBJ2-7
CDR3 length: 17
CDR3 DNA: TGCAGTGCTAGAGATCTCAGGGGACAGGGGATCACCTACGAGCAGTACTTC
CDR3 protein: CSARDLRGQGITYEQYF

V gene: TRBV10-3
clone size: many
D gene: TRBD1
J gene: TRBJ1-3
CDR3 length: 15
CDR3 DNA: TGTGCCATCAGAGAACAGGGGACCTCTGGAAACACCATATATTTT
CDR3 protein: CAIREQGTSGNTIYF

V gene: TRBV9
clone size: few
D gene: TRBD1
J gene: TRBJ1-3
CDR3 length: 17
CDR3 DNA: TGTGCCAGCAGCCCACAGGGGGACTATAGGTCTGGAAACACCATATATTTT
CDR3 protein: CASSPQGDYRSGNTIYF

V gene: TRBV20-1
clone size: .
D gene: TRBD1
J gene: TRBJ1-4
CDR3 length: 14
CDR3 DNA: TGCAGTGGGTTCCCGACAGGGTCTAATGAAAAACTGTTTTTT
CDR3 protein: CSGFPTGSNEKLFF

V gene: TRBV6-6
clone size: few
D gene: .
J gene: TRBJ2-2
CDR3 length: 15
CDR3 DNA: TGTGCCAGCAGTCCCGCGGGACCGATCACCGGGGAGCTGTTTTTT
CDR3 protein: CASSPAGPITGELFF

V gene: TRBV9
clone size: many
D gene: .
J gene: TRBJ1-2
CDR3 length: 11
CDR3 DNA: TGTGCCAGCATTGGGGACTATGGCTACACCTTC
CDR3 protein: CASIGDYGYTF

V gene: TRBV6-1
clone size: .
D gene: .
J gene: TRBJ1-2
CDR3 length: 15
CDR3 DNA: TGTGCCAGCACCTCCTCACAGGGAGCTAACTATGGCTACACCTTC
CDR3 protein: CASTSSQGANYGYTF